The clone carrying this TCR beta chain was seen a handful of times. The CDR3 extends over 15 amino acids. V lost 0 bases to trimming and J lost 2 bases, with 11 bases between them. Germline V CDR1 and CDR2: SGHDN, FVKESK. The record originates from a study of blood T cell repertoires in COVID-19. Study as a whole: Donors in the United States, Italy and Spain gave samples during acute or convalescent COVID-19. PBMCs, B-cell-depleted T cells, or T cells provided the cDNA or gDNA that made up the material.

Per the original data handling: Amplified reference gene primers provided the basis for estimating nucleated cell counts. Clones were sequenced by immunoSEQ multiplex PCR, and TCRdb holds only the in-frame ones, with some missing. Clonal size and the V and J genes are those of that table, whereas D and trimming came from the DNA. In the table there are approximately 260,000 clones, approximately 90% of which are singletons. The sequence was collected from a woman in her 40s who had recovered from COVID-19. This chain joins TRBV14 and TRBJ2-7; possible D gene TRBD1, 6 bases. Material for sequencing was peripheral blood. The CDR3 DNA follows: TGTGCCAGCAGCCAAGACCAGGGGAACGCCTACGAGCAGTACTTC. The encoded protein is CASSQDQGNAYEQYF.